Listed here are 24 T cell receptor beta chains from one sample, sequenced in a study of blood T cells in healthy people across ages (dated by TCRdb to the mid-2010s). Library prep was done by 5' RACE. For sequencing, an Illumina HiSeq 2500 was employed. A second PCR of about 6 to 12 cycles was run with a J-beta primer mix and a sample-barcoded 5' primer. Through fastp at Q25 and MiXCR, TCRdb rebuilt clones from the public reads, retaining in-frame beta chains. Each entry is one CDR3 protein sequence, shown with its most common DNA and genes. The sample table contains 1.5 million to 2 million distinct CDR3 sequences; only one count was recorded for about 30% of them. The ten largest clones add up to roughly 8% of the sample. Sequences were obtained from blood. Every receptor here comes from a woman younger than 45 in good health.

This clonotype was found a few times. This chain uses TRBV20-1 with TRBJ2-1; D might be TRBD1 (6 bases). Germline lookup yields CDR1 DFQATT and CDR2 SNEGSKA (reference sequence). The CDR3 is 11 amino acids. V lost 5 bases and J lost 8, with 10 bases in between. The CDR3 sequence: CSAYRADEQFF. CDR3 nucleotides: TGCAGTGCTTACAGGGCGGATGAGCAGTTCTTC.

The rearrangement links TRBV7-2 to TRBJ2-1; no clear D gene. V gave up 5 bases and J gave up 0 bases, with 17 bases separating them. Germline lookup yields CDR1 SGHTA and CDR2 FQGNSA. The CDR3 runs 17 residues. The CDR3 protein is CASSPPAAESSYNEQFF. CDR3 DNA: TGTGCCAGCAGCCCCCCCGCGGCGGAAAGCTCCTACAATGAGCAGTTCTTC.

As regards this clonotype: A much bigger clone sits one base away, suggesting this may be a read error. CDR3 in amino acids: CSACRPTNEKLFF. The CDR3 DNA follows: TGCAGCGCCTGCAGGCCAACTAATGAAAAACTGTTTTTT. This chain joins TRBV29-1 and TRBJ1-4; D gene ambiguous. V was cut by 7 bases and J by 0 bases, with 9 bases left in between. Germline loops: CDR1 SQVTM, CDR2 ANQGSEA. The CDR3 is 13 residues long.

V gene TRBV2 combines with J gene TRBJ1-5, with D possibly being TRBD1 (6 bases). CDR3 length: 14 residues. Germline V gene data show CDR1 as SNHLY and CDR2 as FYNNEI. V was trimmed by 4 bases and J by 2 bases, leaving 9 bases between them. CDR3 sequence reads: CASSGQVGNQPQHF. The CDR3 region has the DNA TGTGCCAGCAGTGGACAGGTCGGCAATCAGCCCCAGCATTTT.

About this clonotype: A much larger clone sits a single nucleotide away, making a read error possible. V gene TRBV29-1 combines with J gene TRBJ2-7, with D possibly TRBD1 on 6 matching bases. The CDR3 sequence is 14 residues long. V shed 4 bases and J shed 0 bases, with 13 bases lying between them. Germline V lookup: CDR1 SQVTM, CDR2 ANQGSEA. CDR3 in DNA: TGCAGCGTTGCTTCCCAGACAGGCTCCTACGAGCAGTACTTC. Encoded protein: CSVASQTGSYEQYF.

The rearrangement joins TRBV7-2 to TRBJ1-6; D not resolved. The CDR3 length is 14 residues. V dropped 8 bases and J dropped 6 bases, with 14 bases sitting between them. CDR1 is SGHTA, CDR2 FQGNSA, per germline. The CDR3 DNA sequence: TGTGCCAGCCGGTCTTGGGAGCCTAATTCACCCCTCCACTTT. Translating gives CASRSWEPNSPLHF.

The rearrangement joins TRBV24-1 to TRBJ2-1; TRBD2 aligns across 8 bases. The CDR3 covers 16 residues. Per germline, CDR1 KGHDR and CDR2 SFDVKD. The trim removed 3 bases at V and 7 bases at J, leaving 10 bases unmatched. The CDR3 protein is CATSDQSGSAFNEQFF. The CDR3 DNA reads TGTGCCACCAGTGATCAAAGCGGGAGCGCCTTTAATGAGCAGTTCTTC.

The genes are TRBV6-2 or TRBV6-3 and TRBJ1-5; tentatively, D is TRBD1 (6 bases). Per the germline V gene, CDR1 is MNHEY and CDR2 is SVGEGT. V was clipped by 6 bases and J by 3 bases, with 15 bases between them. There are 15 residues in the CDR3. CDR3 DNA: TGTGCCAGCAGGGGTCACGGACAGAACAATCAGCCCCAGCATTTT. This translates into CASRGHGQNNQPQHF.

The chain is built from TRBV12-3 or TRBV12-4 and TRBJ2-5; TRBD2 is a possible D gene (5 bases). V lost 6 bases, J lost 11 bases, and 19 bases lay in between. This CDR3 contains 13 residues. The CDR3 loop reads CASRREVWDEQYF. CDR3 nucleotide sequence: TGTGCCAGCAGACGGGAAGTATGGGATGAGCAGTACTTC.

J is TRBJ2-7 and V is TRBV28, with a weak D call TRBD2 (6 bases). Germline CDR1 and CDR2: MDHEN and SYDVKM. With 6 bases removed from V and 5 bases from J, the gap between germline ends came to 17 bases. CDR3 size: 14 residues. The CDR3 coding sequence is TGTGCCAGCAGCAAACTATCGGGAGTCCACGAGCAGTACTTC. Its protein is CASSKLSGVHEQYF.

The chain employs TRBV30 and TRBJ1-3; D call uncertain. V lost 6 bases, J lost 0 bases, and 12 bases lay in between. Germline V gene sequence: CDR1 GTSNPN, CDR2 SVGIG (reference sequence). This CDR3 has 14 residues. The CDR3, as DNA: TGTGCCTGCCTCGGACCGACCTCTGGAAACACCATATATTTT. Protein: CACLGPTSGNTIYF.

V and J are TRBV7-9 and TRBJ1-1, with D perhaps TRBD1 (5 bases). The CDR3 sequence is 14 residues long. In germline, CDR1 is SEHNR, CDR2 FQNEAQ (reference sequence). V lost 4 bases to trimming and J lost 0 bases, with 9 bases between them. The CDR3 region has the DNA TGTGCCAGCAGCTGGGGGAATCTGAACACTGAAGCTTTCTTT. Its translation is CASSWGNLNTEAFF.

This clonotype has at least ten counts. The chain is built from TRBV6-5 and TRBJ2-1; D is tentatively TRBD1 or TRBD2 (5 bases each). The ends were cut back, 2 bases at V and 6 bases at J, with 14 bases in the middle. CDR1 is MNHEY, CDR2 SVGAGI, per germline. This CDR3 spans 15 amino acids. This CDR3 reads CASSYTRLRGNEQFF. For the CDR3, the DNA is TGTGCCAGCAGTTACACTAGACTGAGGGGCAATGAGCAGTTCTTC.

In its sample, this clonotype was seen a few times. The CDR3 nucleotides are TGTGCCAGCACGGACGGGGGCCGCTCCTACGAGCAGTACTTC. It codes for CASTDGGRSYEQYF. The chain carries TRBV6-6 and TRBJ2-7; possibly TRBD1 or TRBD2 for D (6 bases each). Germline V gives CDR1 MNHNY, CDR2 SVGAGI (reference sequence). V was cut by 7 bases and J by 0 bases, with 13 bases left in between. The CDR3 sequence is 14 residues long.

V gene TRBV4-1 combines with J gene TRBJ1-1; D is unclear. The CDR3 is 14 amino acids. Germline loops: CDR1 MGHRA, CDR2 YSYEKL. V was shortened by 4 bases and J by 6 bases, with 15 bases between the two germline ends. The CDR3 coding sequence is TGCGCCAGCAGCCTTACTTTGGGTTACCCTGAAGCTTTCTTT. Amino acids: CASSLTLGYPEAFF.

CDR3 sequence: CASTALSNQPQHF. CDR3 nucleotides: TGTGCCAGCACCGCTCTTAGCAATCAGCCCCAGCATTTT. J is TRBJ1-5 and V is TRBV2; no clear D gene. The CDR3 spans 13 residues. V was cut by 7 bases and J by 0 bases, with 7 bases left in between. Germline assignment: CDR1 SNHLY and CDR2 FYNNEI.

The V and J genes are TRBV5-1 and TRBJ2-3; no clear D gene. Germline CDR1 is SGHRS and CDR2 is YFSETQ. V lost 0 bases and J 4 bases, leaving 15 bases between the germline ends. The CDR3 covers 16 residues. Here the CDR3 reads CASSLGAYPPSDTQYF. The CDR3 DNA follows: TGCGCCAGCAGCTTGGGGGCCTACCCCCCTTCAGATACGCAGTATTTT.

This clonotype was seen a handful of times. V gene TRBV18 combines with J gene TRBJ2-5; D is unresolved. The CDR3 length is 16 residues. Looked up from germline, CDR1 is KGHSH and CDR2 is LQKENI. V lost 1 base and J lost 2, with 14 bases in between. The CDR3 reads CASSPLGSPKQETQYF. CDR3 bases: TGTGCCAGCTCACCACTGGGGTCTCCGAAACAAGAGACCCAGTACTTC. Together with reference TRBV18 and TRBJ2-5, the CDR3 gives the full variable domain: NAGVMQNPRHLVRRRGQEARLRCSPMKGHSHVYWYRQLPEEGLKFMVYLQKENIIDESGMPKERFSAEFPKEGPSILRIQQVVRGDSAAYFCASSPLGSPKQETQYFGPGTRLLVL.

This clonotype has more than one count but fewer than ten. The CDR3 DNA reads as TGTGCCAGCTCACCGAGCCGGGCTGGGAACACTGAAGCTTTCTTT. This gives the protein CASSPSRAGNTEAFF. This chain connects TRBV18 to TRBJ1-1; D not certain. Trimming shortened V by 3 bases and J by 1 base, and 12 bases separated the two germline ends. Germline assignment: CDR1 KGHSH and CDR2 LQKENI. The CDR3 has 15 residues.

There are many counts of this clonotype. The chain links TRBV3-1 to TRBJ2-7; D is perhaps TRBD1 (5 bases). The CDR3 is 12 residues long. The germline CDR1 and CDR2 sequences are LGHDT and YNNKEL (reference sequence). The V gene lost 5 bases and the J gene lost 5 bases, with 10 bases spanning the gap. The CDR3 region has the DNA TGTGCCAGCAGCGCGCGCAGGGACGAGCAGTACTTC. Amino acids: CASSARRDEQYF.

This clonotype was observed a few times. The rearrangement uses TRBV7-9 and TRBJ2-5; 10 bases agree with TRBD1. The V gene's germline CDR1 is SEHNR and CDR2 FQNEAQ (reference sequence). This CDR3 is 16 amino acids long. The V and J ends lost 3 bases and 4 bases, in that order; junction bases with no gene match: 8. The chain's CDR3 is CASSFLGTGEGETQYF. CDR3 coding DNA: TGTGCCAGCAGCTTTCTCGGGACAGGGGAGGGAGAGACCCAGTACTTC.

The rearrangement joins TRBV6-5 to TRBJ1-5; possibly TRBD1 for D (5 bases). Trimming left V 0 bases short and J 7 bases short, with 10 bases between. CDR3 length: 14 amino acids. The V gene's germline CDR1 is MNHEY and CDR2 SVGAGI. Here the CDR3 DNA reads TGTGCCAGCAGTTACTCGGGACGAGGGCAGCCCCAGCATTTT. Translated: CASSYSGRGQPQHF.

This sequence joins TRBV7-6 and TRBJ1-4; 12 bases map to TRBD1. V was clipped by 5 bases and J by 4 bases; unmatched bases: 5. Per germline, CDR1 SGHVS and CDR2 FNYEAQ. There are 16 residues in the CDR3. The CDR3: CASSRDRGQGNEKLFF. CDR3 DNA sequence: TGTGCCAGCAGCCGGGACAGGGGGCAGGGTAATGAAAAACTGTTTTTT.

This chain joins TRBV18 and TRBJ2-1; D perhaps matches TRBD1 (7 bases). The CDR3 has 14 amino acids. The ends were cut back, 1 base at V and 7 bases at J, with 11 bases in the middle. Germline CDR1 and CDR2: KGHSH and LQKENI. CDR3 bases: TGTGCCAGCTCACCACTGCAGGGGGGAAATGAGCAGTTCTTC. Protein sequence: CASSPLQGGNEQFF.